This entry is about one T cell receptor beta chain. As yet, its antigen is unknown. Trimming took off 3 bases at V and 6 bases at J, with 10 bases between the two ends. CDR1 and CDR2 (germline): LNHDA, SQIVND (reference sequence). CDR3 length equals 13 residues. PCR was performed using 60 Vbeta and 13 Jbeta primers. The data were produced by immunoSEQ multiplex PCR, yet TCRdb's version contains in-frame clones alone and is incomplete. The sample has some 120,000 clones; 60% to 85% are singletons. The data derive from a study of cytomegalovirus exposure and HLA in healthy donors. For this donor, CMV serostatus was not recorded. Study-wide findings and caveats: Among the sequence variants, a highly shared cluster was likely an artifact of sequencing. A later analysis associated 15,000 or so TCR beta sequences with HLA alleles at a 0.05 false discovery rate.

The source material was PBMCs. The chain employs TRBV19 and TRBJ2-3, with D maybe TRBD2 (5 bases). The sequence was collected from a human donor in good health. DNA for the CDR3: TGTGCCAGTAGTATTACTAGTCCCGATACGCAGTATTTT. It specifies CASSITSPDTQYF. Using reference TRBV19 and TRBJ2-3 for the parts outside the CDR3, the full variable domain is DGGITQSPKYLFRKEGQNVTLSCEQNLNHDAMYWYRQDPGQGLRLIYYSQIVNDFQKGDIAEGYSVSREKKESFPLTVTSAQKNPTAFYLCASSITSPDTQYFGPGTRLTVL.